The present TCR beta chain was sequenced within a study of control samples from healthy donors and cancer patients. Germline CDR1 SNHLY, CDR2 FYNNEI. Trimming stripped 3 bases from V and 1 base from J, with 10 bases between. This CDR3 is 15 amino acids long. Only in-frame clones appear in the TCRdb table, and some are missing; sequencing was by immunoSEQ multiplex PCR. Counted here are roughly 99,000 clones, approximately 78% occurring once; the ten biggest clones make up approximately 2%. Sequenced: blood. This clonotype originated in a man in his 60s in good health. The genes are TRBV2 and TRBJ1-5; no firm D call. The CDR3 region is CASSEGGVSNQPQHF. In nucleotides, the CDR3 is TGTGCCAGCAGTGAGGGCGGGGTGAGCAATCAGCCCCAGCATTTT.